This T cell receptor beta chain was retrieved from a study of a mutant IDH1 vaccine in newly diagnosed glioma. The overall study: Either 4-6 weeks after radiotherapy alone or alongside temozolomide, vaccination was begun. Antecedent treatment encompassed radiotherapy, temozolomide, or their combination; the majority received both.

Sequencing used immunoSEQ multiplex PCR; TCRdb keeps in-frame clones, though not all of them. Of tens of thousands of clones in the sample, roughly four fifths were seen once. The CDR3 is made up of 13 amino acids. In germline, CDR1 is SEHNR, CDR2 FQNEAQ (reference sequence). Trimming took off 2 bases at V and 3 bases at J, with 8 bases between the two ends. This clone was picked up a small number of times. As yet, its antigen is unknown. Time point here: week 35, safety follow-up. Doses of 300 ug of mutant IDH1 20-mer peptide were given with topical imiquimod. Vaccinations, eight in total, occurred in weeks 1, 3, 5, 7, 11, 15, 19, 23. Astrocytomas found in donors were new, WHO grade 3 or 4, IDH1-mutant and ATRX-lost.

This rearrangement joins TRBV7-9 to TRBJ2-7, with D possibly TRBD2 on 6 matching bases. This TCR came from a woman between 18 and 29 years old with glioma. The specimen was PBMCs, collected from a glioma patient whose treatment included an IDH1 peptide vaccine. The CDR3 region is CASSLLANYEQYF. Here the CDR3 DNA reads TGTGCCAGCAGCTTACTAGCGAACTACGAGCAGTACTTC.